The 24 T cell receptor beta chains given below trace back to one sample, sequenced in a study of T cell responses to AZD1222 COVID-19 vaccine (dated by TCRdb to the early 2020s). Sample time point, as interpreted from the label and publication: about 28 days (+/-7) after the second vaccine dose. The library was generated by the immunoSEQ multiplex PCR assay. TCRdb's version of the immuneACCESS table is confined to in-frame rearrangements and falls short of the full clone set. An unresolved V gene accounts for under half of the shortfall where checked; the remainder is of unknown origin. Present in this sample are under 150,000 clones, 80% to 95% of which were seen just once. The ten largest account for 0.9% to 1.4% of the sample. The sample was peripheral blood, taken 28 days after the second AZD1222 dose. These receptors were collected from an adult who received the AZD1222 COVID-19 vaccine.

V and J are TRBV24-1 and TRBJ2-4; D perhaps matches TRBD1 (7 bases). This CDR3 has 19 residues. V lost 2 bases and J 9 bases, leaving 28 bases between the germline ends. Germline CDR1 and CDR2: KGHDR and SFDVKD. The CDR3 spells CATSDSITGGDGGGGIQYF. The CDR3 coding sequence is TGTGCCACCAGTGATTCTATAACCGGCGGGGACGGAGGGGGCGGCATTCAGTACTTC.

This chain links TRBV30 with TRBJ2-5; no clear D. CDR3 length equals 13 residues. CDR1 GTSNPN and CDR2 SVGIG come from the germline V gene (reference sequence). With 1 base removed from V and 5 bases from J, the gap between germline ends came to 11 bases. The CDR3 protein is CAWSEDHVETQYF. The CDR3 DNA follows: TGTGCCTGGAGTGAAGACCACGTCGAGACCCAGTACTTC.

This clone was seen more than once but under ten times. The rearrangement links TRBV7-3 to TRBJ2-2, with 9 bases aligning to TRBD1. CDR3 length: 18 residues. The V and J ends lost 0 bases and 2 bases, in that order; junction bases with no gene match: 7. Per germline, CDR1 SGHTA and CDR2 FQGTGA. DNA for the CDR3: TGTGCCAGCAGCTTAACCCCCGCGGGACAGGGAAACACCGGGGAGCTGTTTTTT. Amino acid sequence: CASSLTPAGQGNTGELFF.

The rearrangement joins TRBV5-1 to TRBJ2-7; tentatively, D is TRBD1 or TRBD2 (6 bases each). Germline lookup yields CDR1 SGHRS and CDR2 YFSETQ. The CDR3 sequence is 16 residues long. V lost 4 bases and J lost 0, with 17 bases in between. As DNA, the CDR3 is TGCGCCAGCAGCCCGGGGGCGAGCGCCGTCTCCTACGAGCAGTACTTC. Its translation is CASSPGASAVSYEQYF.

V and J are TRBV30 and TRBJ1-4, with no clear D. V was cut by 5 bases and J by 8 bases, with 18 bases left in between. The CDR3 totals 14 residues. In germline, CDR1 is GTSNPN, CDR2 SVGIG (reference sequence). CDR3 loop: CAWGMTAAEEKLFF. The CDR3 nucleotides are TGTGCCTGGGGGATGACCGCAGCCGAGGAAAAACTGTTTTTT.

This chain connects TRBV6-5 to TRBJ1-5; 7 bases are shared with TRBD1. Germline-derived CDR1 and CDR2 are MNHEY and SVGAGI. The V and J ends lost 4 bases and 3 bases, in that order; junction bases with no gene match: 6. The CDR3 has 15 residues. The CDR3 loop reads CASSSLTGHNQPQHF. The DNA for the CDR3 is TGTGCCAGCAGTTCGCTGACAGGGCACAATCAGCCCCAGCATTTT.

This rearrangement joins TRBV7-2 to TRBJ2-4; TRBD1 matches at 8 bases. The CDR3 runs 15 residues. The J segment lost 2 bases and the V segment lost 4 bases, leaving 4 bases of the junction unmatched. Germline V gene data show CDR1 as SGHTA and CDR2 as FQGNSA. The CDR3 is CASSSRQGSKNIQYF. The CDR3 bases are TGTGCCAGCAGCTCACGACAGGGGTCCAAAAACATTCAGTACTTC.

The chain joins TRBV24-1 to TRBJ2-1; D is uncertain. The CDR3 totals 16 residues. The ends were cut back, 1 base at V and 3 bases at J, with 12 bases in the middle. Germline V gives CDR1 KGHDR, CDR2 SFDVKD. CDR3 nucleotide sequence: TGTGCCACCAGTGATTTTAAAGCAGAAGGCTACAATGAGCAGTTCTTC. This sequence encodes CATSDFKAEGYNEQFF.

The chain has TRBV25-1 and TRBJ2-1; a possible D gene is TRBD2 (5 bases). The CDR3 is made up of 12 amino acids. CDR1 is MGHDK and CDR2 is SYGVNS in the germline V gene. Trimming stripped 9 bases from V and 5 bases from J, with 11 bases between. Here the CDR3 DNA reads TGTGCCAGTAGCGTGTCGGACAATGAGCAGTTCTTC. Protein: CASSVSDNEQFF.

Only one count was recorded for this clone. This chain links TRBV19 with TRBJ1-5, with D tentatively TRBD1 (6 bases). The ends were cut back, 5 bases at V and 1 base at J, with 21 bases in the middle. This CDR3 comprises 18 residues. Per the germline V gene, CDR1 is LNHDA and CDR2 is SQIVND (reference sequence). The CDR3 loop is CASSSRMWGHTSNQPQHF. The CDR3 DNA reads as TGTGCCAGTAGTTCAAGAATGTGGGGACACACCAGCAATCAGCCCCAGCATTTT.

CDR3 bases: TGCAGCGTCTCGGGCGGATTTGAAGCTTTCTTT. It codes for CSVSGGFEAFF. The genes are TRBV29-1 and TRBJ1-1; D is unresolved. V dropped 6 bases and J dropped 7 bases, with 12 bases sitting between them. The CDR3 consists of 11 residues. Germline CDR1 SQVTM, CDR2 ANQGSEA.

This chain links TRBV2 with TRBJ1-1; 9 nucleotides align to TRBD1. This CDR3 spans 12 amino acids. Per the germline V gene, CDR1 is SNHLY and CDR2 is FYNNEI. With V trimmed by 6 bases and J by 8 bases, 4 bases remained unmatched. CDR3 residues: CASRGQGWEAFF. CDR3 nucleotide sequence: TGTGCCAGCAGGGGACAGGGTTGGGAAGCTTTCTTT.

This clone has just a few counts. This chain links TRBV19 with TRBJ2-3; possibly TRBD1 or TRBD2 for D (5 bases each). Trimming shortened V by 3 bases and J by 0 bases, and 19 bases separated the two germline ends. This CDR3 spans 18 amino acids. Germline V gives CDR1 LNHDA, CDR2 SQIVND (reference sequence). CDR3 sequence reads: CASSIGRGTWVSTDTQYF. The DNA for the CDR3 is TGTGCCAGTAGTATCGGGCGTGGGACCTGGGTGAGCACAGATACGCAGTATTTT.

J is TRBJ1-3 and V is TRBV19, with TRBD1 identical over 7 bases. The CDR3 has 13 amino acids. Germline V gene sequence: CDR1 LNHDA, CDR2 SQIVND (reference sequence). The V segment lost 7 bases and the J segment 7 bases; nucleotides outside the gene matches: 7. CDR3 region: CASTRDSANTIYF. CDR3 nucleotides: TGTGCCAGTACCCGGGACAGCGCGAACACCATATATTTT.

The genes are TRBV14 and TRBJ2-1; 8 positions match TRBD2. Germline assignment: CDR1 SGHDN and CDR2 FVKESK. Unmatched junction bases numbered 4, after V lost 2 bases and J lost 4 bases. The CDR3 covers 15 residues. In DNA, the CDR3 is TGTGCCAGCAGCCAACAGCGGGGGCCGTACAATGAGCAGTTCTTC. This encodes CASSQQRGPYNEQFF. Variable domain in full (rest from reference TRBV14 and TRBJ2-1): EAGVTQFPSHSVIEKGQTVTLRCDPISGHDNLYWYRRVMGKEIKFLLHFVKESKQDESGMPNNRFLAERTGGTYSTLKVQPAELEDSGVYFCASSQQRGPYNEQFFGPGTRLTVL.

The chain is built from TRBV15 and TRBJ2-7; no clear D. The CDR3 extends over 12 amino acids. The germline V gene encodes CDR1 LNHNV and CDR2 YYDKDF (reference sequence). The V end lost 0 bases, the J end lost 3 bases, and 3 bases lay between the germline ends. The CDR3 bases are TGTGCCACCAGCAGAGATCTCTACGAGCAGTACTTC. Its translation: CATSRDLYEQYF.

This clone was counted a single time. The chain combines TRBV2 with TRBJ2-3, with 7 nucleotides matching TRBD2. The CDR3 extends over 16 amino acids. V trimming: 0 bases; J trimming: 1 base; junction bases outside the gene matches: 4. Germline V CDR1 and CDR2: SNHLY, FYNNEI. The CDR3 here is CASSEAPGRGTDTQYF. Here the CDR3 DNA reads TGTGCCAGCAGTGAAGCGCCGGGGAGGGGCACAGATACGCAGTATTTT.

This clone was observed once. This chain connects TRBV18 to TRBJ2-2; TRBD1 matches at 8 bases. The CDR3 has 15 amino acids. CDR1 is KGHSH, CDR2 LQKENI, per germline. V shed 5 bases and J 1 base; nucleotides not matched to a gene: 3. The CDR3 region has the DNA TGTGCCAGCTCATACGGACAGGGGAACACCGGGGAGCTGTTTTTT. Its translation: CASSYGQGNTGELFF.

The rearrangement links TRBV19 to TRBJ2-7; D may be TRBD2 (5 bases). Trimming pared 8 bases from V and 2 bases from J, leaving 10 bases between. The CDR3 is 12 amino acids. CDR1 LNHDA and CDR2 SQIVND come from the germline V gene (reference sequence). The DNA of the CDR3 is TGTGCCAGTTCGGGGAGTACCTACGAGCAGTACTTC. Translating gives CASSGSTYEQYF.

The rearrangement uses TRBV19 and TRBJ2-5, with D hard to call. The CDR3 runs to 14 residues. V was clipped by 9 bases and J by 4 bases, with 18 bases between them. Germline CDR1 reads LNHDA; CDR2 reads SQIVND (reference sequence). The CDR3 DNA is TGTGCCAGCGAGGATTCCGCGAGAGGAGAGACCCAGTACTTC. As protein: CASEDSARGETQYF.

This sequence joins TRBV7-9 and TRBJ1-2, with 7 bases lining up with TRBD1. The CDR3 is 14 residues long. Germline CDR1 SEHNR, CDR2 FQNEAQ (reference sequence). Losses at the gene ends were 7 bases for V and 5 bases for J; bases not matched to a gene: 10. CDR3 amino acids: CASTWGAGGYGYTF. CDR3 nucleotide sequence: TGTGCCAGCACCTGGGGGGCAGGGGGGTATGGCTACACCTTC.

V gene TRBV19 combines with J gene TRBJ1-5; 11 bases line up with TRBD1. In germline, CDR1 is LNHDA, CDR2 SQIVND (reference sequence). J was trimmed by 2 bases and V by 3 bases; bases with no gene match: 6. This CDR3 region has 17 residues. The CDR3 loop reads CASSIGTGGNGNQPQHF. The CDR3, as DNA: TGTGCCAGTAGTATTGGGACAGGGGGAAATGGCAATCAGCCCCAGCATTTT.

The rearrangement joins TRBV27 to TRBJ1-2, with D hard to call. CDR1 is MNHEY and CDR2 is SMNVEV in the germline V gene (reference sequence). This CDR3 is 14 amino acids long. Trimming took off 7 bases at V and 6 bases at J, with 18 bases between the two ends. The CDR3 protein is CASTSVPGLDGYTF. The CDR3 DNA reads TGTGCCAGCACCTCAGTCCCGGGTCTGGATGGCTACACCTTC.

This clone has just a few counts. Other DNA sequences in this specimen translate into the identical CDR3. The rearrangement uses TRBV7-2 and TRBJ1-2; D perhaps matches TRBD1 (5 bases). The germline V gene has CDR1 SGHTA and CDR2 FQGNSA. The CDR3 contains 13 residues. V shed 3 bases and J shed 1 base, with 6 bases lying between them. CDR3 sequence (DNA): TGTGCCAGCAGCTTGGACAATAACTATGGCTACACCTTC. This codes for CASSLDNNYGYTF.